What follows is one TCR beta chain and its context. Its antigen is still unknown. Only in-frame clones appear in the TCRdb table, and some are missing; sequencing was by immunoSEQ multiplex PCR. In the table there are approximately 150,000 clones, about 87% of which are singletons. Documented time point: baseline pretreatment blood. The treatment was: 15 Gy SBRT to primary tumor, nephrectomy 4 weeks later. This renal cell carcinoma was of the clear cell type. This entry belongs to a study of radiation and T cells in renal cell carcinoma. The wider study: Nephrectomy followed 15 Gy stereotactic body radiation by 4 weeks.

General study findings and limits: In blood, top tumor clones expanded by 2 weeks, shrinking by 4.

CDR1 and CDR2 (germline): GTSNPN, SVGIG (reference sequence). This CDR3 spans 14 amino acids. V lost 4 bases and J lost 3, with 15 bases in between. The material sequenced was blood, taken from a patient whose treatment included radiotherapy and nephrectomy. This clonotype was obtained from a woman in her seventies with renal cell carcinoma. This chain uses TRBV30 with TRBJ1-1, with D uncertain. In nucleotides, the CDR3 is TGTGCCTGGAAGGTCTTGGGGTCTGACACTGAAGCTTTCTTT. Its protein product is CAWKVLGSDTEAFF.